These 8 T cell receptor beta chains originate from one sample sequenced in a study of blood T cells in healthy people across ages. The use of a sample-barcoded 5' primer and a J-beta primer mix characterized a second PCR of roughly 6 to 11 cycles. TCRdb independently ran MiXCR on the 5' RACE reads; one entry per CDR3 protein. The table has about 640,000 distinct CDR3 sequences, approximately 30% seen once. Sequencing was carried out using blood. The origin of the receptors is an elderly woman in good health.

This clonotype has at least ten counts. One base away lies a much larger clone, so this may be a sequencing read error. The chain has TRBV24-1 and TRBJ2-6; TRBD1 is a possible D gene (6 bases). Germline values: CDR1 KGHDR, CDR2 SFDVKD. This CDR3 spans 15 amino acids. This CDR3 is CATSEQGPGANVRTF. CDR3 sequence (DNA): TGTGCCACCAGTGAACAGGGTCCCGGGGCCAACGTCCGGACTTTC.

This clonotype was picked up many times. The chain joins TRBV5-1 to TRBJ2-5; D ambiguous. Germline V gene data show CDR1 as SGHRS and CDR2 as YFSETQ. Trimming pared 4 bases from V and 5 bases from J, leaving 9 bases between. The CDR3 totals 12 residues. CDR3 protein: CASSVRWETQYF. CDR3 DNA sequence: TGCGCCAGCAGCGTCCGTTGGGAGACCCAGTACTTC.

In this sample, this clonotype turned up many times. This rearrangement joins TRBV2 to TRBJ2-3; 9 bases fit TRBD2. The CDR3 is made up of 16 amino acids. Germline V gene sequence: CDR1 SNHLY, CDR2 FYNNEI. The V and J ends lost 6 bases and 2 bases, in that order; junction bases with no gene match: 9. The CDR3 region has the DNA TGTGCCAGCAGAGAGCTAGCGGGGAGGCCCACAGATACGCAGTATTTT. The encoded protein is CASRELAGRPTDTQYF.

The rearrangement joins TRBV30 to TRBJ2-5; tentatively, D is TRBD1 (6 bases). Germline CDR1 GTSNPN, CDR2 SVGIG (reference sequence). Trimming took 4 bases from V and 3 from J, leaving 6 bases between them. The CDR3 contains 11 residues. The CDR3 region has the DNA TGTGCCTGGACAGGGGAAGAGACCCAGTACTTC. Amino acid sequence: CAWTGEETQYF.

Note on this clonotype: Mismatch with germline at one junction end may stem from a read error. The V gene is TRBV2, the J gene TRBJ2-5; 9 bases are a match to TRBD1. The CDR3 spans 16 residues. CDR1 is SNHLY, CDR2 FYNNEI, per germline. CDR3: CASSASRQGGRATQYF. The DNA for the CDR3 is TGCGCCAGCAGTGCATCACGACAGGGGGGCCGGGCGACCCAGTACTTC. The full variable domain, in which reference TRBV2 and TRBJ2-5 provide the parts outside the CDR3, is EPEVTQTPSHQVTQMGQEVILRCVPISNHLYFYWYRQILGQKVEFLVSFYNNEISEKSEIFDDQFSVERPDGSNFTLKIRSTKLEDSAMYFCASSASRQGGRATQYFGPGTRLLVL.

This rearrangement joins TRBV14 to TRBJ1-1; 7 bases map to TRBD1. V lost 4 bases to trimming and J lost 6 bases; unmatched junction nucleotides: 8. The CDR3 runs 14 residues. In germline, CDR1 is SGHDN, CDR2 FVKESK. CDR3 DNA sequence: TGTGCCAGCAGCCTCCGCGGACAGGCACCTGAAGCTTTCTTT. Its translation: CASSLRGQAPEAFF. Based on the CDR3 plus reference TRBV14 and TRBJ1-1, the full variable domain is EAGVTQFPSHSVIEKGQTVTLRCDPISGHDNLYWYRRVMGKEIKFLLHFVKESKQDESGMPNNRFLAERTGGTYSTLKVQPAELEDSGVYFCASSLRGQAPEAFFGQGTRLTVV.

With respect to this clonotype: This may be a read error, as it is one base from a much larger clone. This chain connects TRBV9 to TRBJ2-1, with 8 positions matching TRBD1. Germline V lookup: CDR1 SGDLS, CDR2 YYNGEE. CDR3 length: 14 amino acids. CDR3 nucleotides: TGTACCAGCAGCGAGGTGACAGGGGACAATGAGCAGTTCTTC. It specifies CTSSEVTGDNEQFF.

This clonotype has just one count. This may be a read error: a much more frequent sequence differs by one nucleotide. The chain recombines TRBV29-1 with TRBJ2-1; no clear D. CDR1 SQVTM and CDR2 ANQGSEA come from the germline V gene. Trimming left V 3 bases short and J 1 base short, with 10 bases between. The CDR3 has 14 residues. CDR3 sequence (DNA): TGCAGCGTTGAGGAGTCCGCATCCTACAATGAGCAGTTCTTC. Its translation is CSVEESASYNEQFF.